Sequencing of this T cell receptor (beta chain) was carried out in a study of blood T cells in healthy people across ages. In this sample, this clonotype turned up a few times. The ends were cut back, 6 bases at V and 7 bases at J, with 17 bases in the middle. Germline V gene sequence: CDR1 KGHDR, CDR2 SFDVKD. The CDR3 runs to 14 residues. The use of a sample-barcoded 5' primer and a J-beta primer mix characterized a second PCR of about 6 to 12 cycles. TCRdb called the 5' RACE reads again in MiXCR, with one record for every CDR3 protein. The profile shows almost 550,000 distinct CDR3 sequences, less than 25% of them singletons. This sample was shared with a second study, whose subject was T cells of mothers and their children.

The sequence was obtained from a boy between 10 and 17 years old in good health. V and J are TRBV24-1 and TRBJ1-2; perhaps TRBD1 as D (6 bases). The sequenced sample consisted of blood. CDR3 residues: CATSQSQGMGGYTF. The CDR3 DNA reads as TGTGCCACCAGTCAGTCACAGGGCATGGGTGGCTACACCTTC.